Presented here are 29 T cell receptor beta chains from one specimen sequenced in a study of blood T cells in healthy people across ages. Then a second PCR, running roughly 7 to 12 cycles, was carried out with a sample-barcoded 5' primer and a J-beta primer mix. Using its own MiXCR run on the 5' RACE reads, TCRdb lists one record per CDR3 protein. The sample lists 1.8 million or so distinct CDR3 sequences, roughly 43% occurring once. The sample comprised blood. Every receptor here comes from a human donor in good health.

To note about this clonotype: At one of its ends the junction is not consistent with the germline gene, which may arise from a read error. This chain connects TRBV5-6 to TRBJ2-1; D gene unclear. The CDR3 length is 14 residues. The germline V gene encodes CDR1 SGHDT and CDR2 YYEEEE. This CDR3 is CASGLLILYNEQFF. CDR3 nucleotide sequence: TGTGCCAGCGGCTTATTGATACTATACAATGAGCAGTTCTTC.

The chain employs TRBV5-6 and TRBJ2-3; 10 nucleotides match TRBD1. With V trimmed by 4 bases and J by 6 bases, 11 bases remained unmatched. The CDR3 length is 16 residues. Germline values: CDR1 SGHDT, CDR2 YYEEEE. In nucleotides, the CDR3 is TGTGCCAGCAGCGCGAGGTGGGGACAGGGGTCCGATACGCAGTATTTT. Protein: CASSARWGQGSDTQYF.

CDR3 in DNA: TGTGCCAGCAGCTTCCGACCTCCGGGACTAGCGGGGGACACCGACGTCAATGAGCAGTTCTTC. Residues: CASSFRPPGLAGDTDVNEQFF. V is TRBV11-2 and J is TRBJ2-1; 14 nucleotides line up with TRBD2. This CDR3 region has 21 residues. Germline V gene data show CDR1 as SGHAT and CDR2 as FQNNGV. Trimming took 3 bases from V and 6 from J; bases not matched to a gene: 19.

The CDR3 reads CSVDQSAKEPAYGYTF. The CDR3 nucleotides are TGCAGCGTTGACCAAAGCGCGAAAGAGCCAGCTTATGGCTACACCTTC. This chain connects TRBV29-1 to TRBJ1-2, with D hard to call. CDR3 length: 16 residues. The germline CDR1 and CDR2 sequences are SQVTM and ANQGSEA. V was clipped by 3 bases and J by 5 bases, with 22 bases between them.

Worth noting for this clonotype: A single base separates this from a much larger clone, so it may be a read error. The chain uses TRBV24-1 and TRBJ2-1; TRBD1 agrees at 9 bases. Germline lookup yields CDR1 KGHDR and CDR2 SFDVKD. The length of the CDR3 is 15 residues. The CDR3 coding sequence is TGTGCCACCAGTGATGACGGGACAGGGATAGATGAGCAGGTCTTC. This gives the protein CATSDDGTGIDEQVF.

Only a few counts were recorded for this clonotype. The chain joins TRBV6-5 to TRBJ1-4; D ambiguous. Germline CDR1 is MNHEY and CDR2 is SVGAGI. This CDR3 is 14 amino acids long. The V gene lost 6 bases and the J gene lost 5 bases, with 13 bases spanning the gap. CDR3 in amino acids: CASRDHGANEKLFF. CDR3 nucleotide sequence: TGTGCCAGCAGAGACCATGGCGCCAATGAAAAACTGTTTTTT.

This clonotype was counted a few times. The rearrangement links TRBV5-1 to TRBJ1-2; D gene uncertain. CDR1 is SGHRS, CDR2 YFSETQ, per germline. The CDR3 has 15 residues. V lost 1 base and J 2 bases, leaving 12 bases between the germline ends. Here the CDR3 DNA reads TGCGCCAGCAGCTTGTCTGGACGGTCAAACTATGGCTACACCTTC. It codes for CASSLSGRSNYGYTF. Full variable domain (missing parts from reference TRBV5-1 and TRBJ1-2): KAGVTQTPRYLIKTRGQQVTLSCSPISGHRSVSWYQQTPGQGLQFLFEYFSETQRNKGNFPGRFSGRQFSNSRSEMNVSTLELGDSALYLCASSLSGRSNYGYTFGSGTRLTVV.

This clonotype was counted between two and nine times. The rearrangement links TRBV7-3 to TRBJ1-5; D is undetermined. V dropped 5 bases and J dropped 0 bases, with 5 bases sitting between them. The CDR3 is 13 amino acids. Per germline, CDR1 SGHTA and CDR2 FQGTGA. The CDR3 nucleotides are TGTGCCAGCAGCGCTTATAGCAATCAGCCCCAGCATTTT. Its translation: CASSAYSNQPQHF.

J is TRBJ2-5 and V is TRBV28; D perhaps matches TRBD2 (6 bases). TRBJ2-7 matches the DNA end more closely, so the J call is doubtful. CDR3 length: 13 residues. Germline lookup yields CDR1 MDHEN and CDR2 SYDVKM. CDR3 sequence: CASSSPREPEQYF. DNA of the CDR3: TGTGCCAGCAGTTCTCCACGGGAGCCCGAGCAGTACTTC.

This clonotype was recorded a few times. The V and J genes are TRBV20-1 and TRBJ2-4, with unresolved D. The J call may be in error: the DNA end matches TRBJ2-7 better. There are 13 residues in the CDR3. Germline V gene sequence: CDR1 DFQATT, CDR2 SNEGSKA (reference sequence). This CDR3 reads CSAVLGSYYEQYF. The CDR3, as DNA: TGCAGTGCTGTGTTGGGGTCCTACTACGAGCAGTACTTC.

The chain combines TRBV7-9 with TRBJ1-1; D might be TRBD1 (5 bases). This CDR3 region has 14 residues. V lost 6 bases to trimming and J lost 0 bases, with 11 bases between them. CDR1 and CDR2 from the germline V gene are SEHNR and FQNEAQ (reference sequence). The CDR3 DNA sequence: TGTGCCAGCAGGAGACAGCAAATGAACACTGAAGCTTTCTTT. Protein: CASRRQQMNTEAFF.

The V gene is TRBV6-2 or TRBV6-3, the J gene TRBJ2-1, with 7 bases aligning to TRBD2. The tail of the sequence fits TRBJ2-7 better, so the J call may be wrong. This CDR3 comprises 15 residues. Germline CDR1 MNHEY, CDR2 SVGEGT. In nucleotides, the CDR3 is TGTGCCAGCAACCGAGCGGGGAGCTCCTACAATGAGCAGTACTTC. Protein product: CASNRAGSSYNEQYF.

The chain couples TRBV19 to TRBJ1-2; D possibly corresponds to TRBD1 (6 bases). The CDR3 runs 14 residues. The V end was cut by 3 bases, the J end by 8 bases, with 16 bases between. Per germline, CDR1 LNHDA and CDR2 SQIVND (reference sequence). The CDR3 loop reads CASSIRGLQGGYTF. CDR3 DNA: TGTGCCAGTAGTATCCGGGGGCTCCAAGGGGGCTACACCTTC.

The chain is built from TRBV12-3 or TRBV12-4 and TRBJ2-7, with 10 bases fitting TRBD1. The CDR3 sequence is 14 residues long. Losses at the gene ends were 8 bases for V and 1 base for J; bases not matched to a gene: 5. The CDR3 protein is CASLRDRGSYEQYF. For the CDR3, the DNA is TGTGCCAGCTTGAGGGACAGGGGATCCTACGAGCAGTACTTC.

The V call is TRBV24-1, the J call TRBJ2-3; D possibly uses TRBD1 or TRBD2 (5 bases each). Germline V gives CDR1 KGHDR, CDR2 SFDVKD. The CDR3 consists of 16 residues. Trimming shortened V by 5 bases and J by 4 bases, and 18 bases separated the two germline ends. For the CDR3, the DNA is TGTGCCACCAGTGTTCCCAGAGTCGGGACCTCAGATACGCAGTATTTT. The encoded protein is CATSVPRVGTSDTQYF.

This chain joins TRBV6-1 and TRBJ2-4, with a possible D match to TRBD2 (5 bases). The DNA end favors TRBJ2-7, so the J call may be wrong. Germline V lookup: CDR1 MNHNS, CDR2 SASEGT. The CDR3 extends over 15 amino acids. CDR3 region: CASSMGPRGSYEQYF. The CDR3 nucleotides are TGTGCCAGCAGCATGGGTCCCCGGGGATCATACGAGCAGTACTTC.

CDR3: CSARVGGPLHF. Here the CDR3 DNA reads TGCAGTGCTAGAGTCGGGGGACCCCTCCACTTT. This chain uses TRBV20-1 with TRBJ1-6; weak D call: TRBD1 (5 bases). This CDR3 spans 11 amino acids. Germline values: CDR1 DFQATT, CDR2 SNEGSKA (reference sequence). Trimming stripped 1 base from V and 12 bases from J, with 7 bases between.

The chain recombines TRBV7-8 with TRBJ2-7, with TRBD2 matching 7 bases. The CDR3 runs 16 residues. Germline CDR1 is SGHVS and CDR2 is FQNEAQ. V lost 0 bases and J lost 4; bases outside the gene matches: 9. For the CDR3, the DNA is TGTGCCAGCAGCTTAGCGCCGGCGGGGGTAACATACGAGCAGTACTTC. Its protein product is CASSLAPAGVTYEQYF.

This clonotype was counted ten times or more. This chain uses TRBV27 with TRBJ1-2; D gene ambiguous. Trimming removed 6 bases at V and 2 bases at J, with 10 bases between. The CDR3 extends over 13 amino acids. The germline V gene encodes CDR1 MNHEY and CDR2 SMNVEV (reference sequence). In DNA form, the CDR3 reads TGTGCCAGCAGCCGTAGGGAGAACTATGGCTACACCTTC. This translates into CASSRRENYGYTF.

This clonotype showed up just a few times. This chain links TRBV6-2 or TRBV6-3 with TRBJ2-7, with D perhaps matching TRBD1 or TRBD2 (5 bases each). V was shortened by 7 bases and J by 7 bases, with 14 bases between the two germline ends. Germline CDR1 MNHEY, CDR2 SVGEGT. The CDR3 contains 12 residues. CDR3 sequence reads: CASNQGPLEQYF. In DNA form, the CDR3 reads TGTGCCAGCAATCAGGGACCTCTTGAGCAGTACTTC.

The rearrangement joins TRBV7-2 to TRBJ2-3; D is undetermined. The germline CDR1 and CDR2 sequences are SGHTA and FQGNSA. Between the trimmed V and J ends, which lost 2 bases and 2 bases, there was a span of 8 bases. The CDR3 runs to 14 residues. The CDR3 here is CASSLPPLTDTQYF. The CDR3, as DNA: TGTGCCAGCAGCTTACCCCCTCTCACAGATACGCAGTATTTT.

This clonotype was found a few times. The J gene is TRBJ2-7, the V gene TRBV4-1; 7 bases fit TRBD1. Per the germline V gene, CDR1 is MGHRA and CDR2 is YSYEKL. V lost 0 bases, J lost 2 bases, and 7 bases stayed unmatched. This CDR3 region has 16 residues. The CDR3 DNA follows: TGCGCCAGCAGCCAAGAACGGAGACAGGGCACCTACGAGCAGTACTTC. This sequence encodes CASSQERRQGTYEQYF.

The rearrangement links TRBV6-1 to TRBJ2-1; 15 bases fit TRBD2. With 6 bases clipped from V and 4 bases from J, the junction kept 7 bases outside the gene matches. The length of the CDR3 is 17 residues. The germline V gene has CDR1 MNHNS and CDR2 SASEGT. CDR3 bases: TGTGCCAGCAGCCGGACTAGCGGGGGGGGGAGATACAATGAGCAGTTCTTC. It yields the protein CASSRTSGGGRYNEQFF.

About this clonotype itself: At one of its ends the junction is not consistent with the germline gene, which may arise from a read error. This chain connects TRBV5-1 to TRBJ2-7; D is perhaps TRBD1 (5 bases). CDR3 length equals 13 residues. Germline CDR1 and CDR2: SGHRS and YFSETQ. DNA of the CDR3: TGCGCCAGCAGAAGGCAGGGTTCCTGCGAGCAGTACTTC. Translating gives CASRRQGSCEQYF.

This clonotype was seen only a few times. V is TRBV6-2 or TRBV6-3 and J is TRBJ2-7; no definite D call. CDR1 MNHEY and CDR2 SVGEGT come from the germline V gene. V gave up 4 bases and J gave up 0 bases, with 7 bases separating them. The CDR3 covers 13 residues. DNA for the CDR3: TGTGCCAGCAGTTTATTGAACTCCTACGAGCAGTACTTC. It specifies CASSLLNSYEQYF.

At least ten counts were recorded for this clonotype. The gene calls are TRBV5-1 and TRBJ2-3; 10 bases are a match to TRBD2. CDR1 and CDR2 from the germline V gene are SGHRS and YFSETQ. V shed 2 bases, J shed 1 base, and the junction held 1 base outside the gene matches. The length of the CDR3 is 15 residues. The CDR3 here is CASSFTSGGTDTQYF. DNA for the CDR3: TGCGCCAGCAGCTTCACTAGCGGGGGCACAGATACGCAGTATTTT.

This clonotype was detected only a few times. J is TRBJ2-7 and V is TRBV4-2; maybe TRBD1 (6 bases). V was clipped by 0 bases and J by 4 bases, with 16 bases between them. CDR3 size: 16 residues. Germline V gives CDR1 LGHNA, CDR2 YNFKEQ. This CDR3 reads CASSQEVSAGAYEQYF. CDR3 bases: TGTGCCAGCAGCCAAGAAGTTTCGGCAGGGGCGTACGAGCAGTACTTC.

This rearrangement joins TRBV24-1 to TRBJ2-5; 7 bases map to TRBD1. The V gene end was trimmed by 5 bases and the J gene end by 3 bases; junction bases not matched to a gene: 8. Germline V gene lookup returns CDR1 KGHDR and CDR2 SFDVKD. CDR3 size: 15 residues. The CDR3 is CATSGARGREETQYF. The CDR3 coding sequence is TGTGCCACCAGTGGGGCAAGGGGGCGGGAAGAGACCCAGTACTTC.

The sample holds a few counts of this clonotype. The V and J genes are TRBV10-3 and TRBJ1-1; 9 positions match TRBD1. The CDR3 extends over 14 amino acids. J lost 2 bases, V lost 7 bases, and 5 bases had no gene match. CDR1 and CDR2 from the germline V gene are ENHRY and SYGVKD. CDR3 amino acids: CAINRDRDNTEAFF. The DNA of the CDR3 is TGTGCCATCAATCGGGACAGGGATAACACTGAAGCTTTCTTT.